This record looks at one TCR beta chain sequence and its context. The antigen remains unidentified. These data belong to a study of CD8 T cells in Susac syndrome. CD8+ and CD4+ T cells from blood underwent TCR beta sequencing, which was carried out in a high-throughput format. Reverse transcription of about 0.5 to 1 ug RNA used random hexamers. The TCR beta CDR3 was amplified by immunoSEQ multiplex PCR across 54 Vbeta, 13 Jbeta. TCRdb itself ran the immunoSEQ multiplex PCR reads through MiXCR, one entry per CDR3 protein. The sample has approximately 150,000 distinct CDR3 sequences; approximately 94% are singletons. There are 13 residues in the CDR3. V was cut by 2 bases and J by 1 base, with 4 bases left in between. CDR1 is KGHSY, CDR2 FQNENV, per germline. General study findings and limits: The authors acknowledged that the study's TCR sequencing and HLA analysis involved relatively few individuals.

This receptor was identified in a human donor in good health. The sequenced sample was CD4+ T cells from PBMCs. The chain is built from TRBV16 and TRBJ2-3; D ambiguous. This chain's CDR3 is CASSQVRTDTQYF. In DNA, the CDR3 is TGTGCCAGCAGCCAAGTACGCACAGATACGCAGTATTTT. Supplemented by reference TRBV16 and TRBJ2-3, the full variable domain reads GEEVAQTPKHLVRGEGQKAKLYCAPIKGHSYVFWYQQVLKNEFKFLISFQNENVFDETGMPKERFSAKCLPNSPCSLEIQATKLEDSAVYFCASSQVRTDTQYFGPGTRLTVL.